This T cell receptor (beta chain) was documented in a study of blood T cell repertoires in COVID-19. Study-wide context: The United States, Italy and Spain supplied acute and convalescent COVID-19 samples.

How the authors handled the data: Reference gene primer amplification yielded estimated nucleated cell counts. Libraries were prepared by immunoSEQ multiplex PCR; TCRdb keeps only in-frame clonotypes and omits some of them. V and J calls plus clone size are reproduced from that table; the DNA served to infer D and trimming. The data show about 150,000 clones, roughly 82% seen once. The CDR3 covers 17 residues. CDR1 and CDR2 from the germline V gene are SGDLS and YYNGEE. Deletions cut 2 bases from V and 0 bases from J, with 12 bases between. This TCR came from a woman in her forties or fifties with acute or convalescent COVID-19. The sequenced sample consisted of peripheral blood. The rearrangement uses TRBV9 and TRBJ2-6; D perhaps matches TRBD1 (6 bases). The CDR3 reads CASSVWTASSGANVLTF. CDR3 in DNA: TGTGCCAGCAGCGTGTGGACAGCGAGCTCTGGGGCCAACGTCCTGACTTTC.